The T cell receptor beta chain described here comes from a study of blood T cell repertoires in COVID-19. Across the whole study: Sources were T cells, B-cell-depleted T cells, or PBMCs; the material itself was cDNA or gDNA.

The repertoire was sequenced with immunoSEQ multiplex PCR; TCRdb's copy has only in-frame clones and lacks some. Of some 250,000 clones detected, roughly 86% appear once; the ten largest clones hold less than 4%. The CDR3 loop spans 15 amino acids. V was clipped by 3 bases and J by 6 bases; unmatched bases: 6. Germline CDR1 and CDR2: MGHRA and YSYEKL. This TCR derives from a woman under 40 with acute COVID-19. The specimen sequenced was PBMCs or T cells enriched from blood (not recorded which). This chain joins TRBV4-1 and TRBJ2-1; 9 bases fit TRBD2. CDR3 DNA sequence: TGCGCCAGCAGCCATACCGGGACTAGCCTCAATGAGCAGTTCTTC. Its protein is CASSHTGTSLNEQFF.